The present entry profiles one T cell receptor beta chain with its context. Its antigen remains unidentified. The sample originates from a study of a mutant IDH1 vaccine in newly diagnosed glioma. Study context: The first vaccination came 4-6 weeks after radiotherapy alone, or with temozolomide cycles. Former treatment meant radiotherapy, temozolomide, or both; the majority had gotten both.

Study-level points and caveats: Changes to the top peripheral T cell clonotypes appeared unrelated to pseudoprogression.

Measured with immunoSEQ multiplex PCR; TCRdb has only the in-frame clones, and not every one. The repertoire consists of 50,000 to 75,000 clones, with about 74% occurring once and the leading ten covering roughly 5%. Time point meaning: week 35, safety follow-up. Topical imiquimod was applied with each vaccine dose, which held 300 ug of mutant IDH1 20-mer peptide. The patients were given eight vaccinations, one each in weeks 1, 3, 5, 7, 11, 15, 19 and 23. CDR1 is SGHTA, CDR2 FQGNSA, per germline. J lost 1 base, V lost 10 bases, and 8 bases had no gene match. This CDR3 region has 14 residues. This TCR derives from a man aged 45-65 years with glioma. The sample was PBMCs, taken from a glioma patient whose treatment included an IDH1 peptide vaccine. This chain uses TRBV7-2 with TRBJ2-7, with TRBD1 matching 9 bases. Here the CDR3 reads CATQIGTGSYEQYF. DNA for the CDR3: TGTGCCACCCAGATCGGGACAGGGTCCTACGAGCAGTACTTC.